A selection of T cell receptor beta chains follows, all from one sample in a study of human T cells and chemical hapten exposure. TCRdb re-called the RACE reads with MiXCR, one entry per CDR3 protein. The sample has around 70,000 distinct CDR3 sequences, roughly 6.6% seen once; the top ten hold around 3.4%. The sample was whole blood. Every receptor here comes from a female donor in good health. Some clones in this sample may be carry-over from other donors' samples. CDR3s include the opening cysteine and the closing phenylalanine or tryptophan. The D gene is left open where the match is weak. The listing skips clone size in some rows; elsewhere it reads once, few, many or a size class.

>few|TRBJ1-2|TRBV27|-
CASRTGAYYGYTF
TGTGCCAGCAGGACCGGGGCCTACTATGGCTACACCTTC
>many|TRBJ2-3|TRBV28|-
CASSWAGVDTQYF
TGTGCCAGCAGTTGGGCGGGTGTAGATACGCAGTATTTT
>few|TRBJ2-7|TRBV28|TRBD1
CASSVGSWTGGHREQYF
TGTGCCAGCAGTGTAGGCAGTTGGACAGGGGGCCATCGGGAGCAGTACTTC
>few|TRBJ2-5|TRBV11-2|TRBD1
CASSLVGRGLETQYF
TGTGCCAGCAGCTTAGTCGGCAGGGGGCTTGAGACCCAGTACTTC
>many|TRBJ1-1|TRBV2|TRBD1
CASPGGETTEAFF
TGTGCCAGCCCAGGGGGCGAGACCACTGAAGCTTTCTTT
>once|TRBJ2-7|TRBV28|-
CASGGGEAYEQYF
TGTGCCAGCGGGGGCGGCGAGGCCTACGAGCAGTACTTC
>-|TRBJ2-5|TRBV7-2|TRBD2
CASSPLLAVQETQYF
TGTGCCAGCAGCCCTCTGCTAGCGGTCCAAGAGACCCAGTACTTC
>few|TRBJ1-2|TRBV28|-
CATQQANYGYTF
TGTGCCACCCAACAGGCTAACTATGGCTACACCTTC
>many|TRBJ2-1|TRBV30|-
CAWSVTGFSYNEQFF
TGTGCCTGGAGTGTAACAGGGTTCTCCTACAATGAGCAGTTCTTC
>-|TRBJ2-5|TRBV5-1|-
CASSLRLGPYVETQYF
TGCGCCAGCAGCTTGCGTCTAGGACCATACGTTGAGACCCAGTACTTC